The sequence of this T cell receptor beta chain was determined in a study of T cell repertoires in cytomegalovirus infection. Looking at the study overall: In public TCR beta signatures, there were indications of both CMV infection and matching HLA type.

This clonotype came up many times. Antigen specificity is unknown. CDR1 SGHTA and CDR2 FQGNSA come from the germline V gene. The germline V and J ends were trimmed by 1 base and 10 bases, with 8 bases remaining between them. This CDR3 has 12 residues. Each CDR3 protein gets one entry after TCRdb re-called the reads with MiXCR. This sample yields about 110,000 distinct CDR3 sequences, of which 10% are seen a single time; around a third belongs to the top ten. The rearrangement joins TRBV7-2 to TRBJ2-1; perhaps TRBD2 as D (5 bases). This clonotype originated in a human donor in good health (CMV status not recorded). Some clones in this sample may be carry-over from other donors' samples. Input material: PBMCs, sequenced either directly or after in vitro stimulation (not recorded which). CDR3 in amino acids: CASSLVGGEQFF. The CDR3 DNA is TGTGCCAGCAGCTTAGTGGGCGGGGAGCAGTTCTTC.